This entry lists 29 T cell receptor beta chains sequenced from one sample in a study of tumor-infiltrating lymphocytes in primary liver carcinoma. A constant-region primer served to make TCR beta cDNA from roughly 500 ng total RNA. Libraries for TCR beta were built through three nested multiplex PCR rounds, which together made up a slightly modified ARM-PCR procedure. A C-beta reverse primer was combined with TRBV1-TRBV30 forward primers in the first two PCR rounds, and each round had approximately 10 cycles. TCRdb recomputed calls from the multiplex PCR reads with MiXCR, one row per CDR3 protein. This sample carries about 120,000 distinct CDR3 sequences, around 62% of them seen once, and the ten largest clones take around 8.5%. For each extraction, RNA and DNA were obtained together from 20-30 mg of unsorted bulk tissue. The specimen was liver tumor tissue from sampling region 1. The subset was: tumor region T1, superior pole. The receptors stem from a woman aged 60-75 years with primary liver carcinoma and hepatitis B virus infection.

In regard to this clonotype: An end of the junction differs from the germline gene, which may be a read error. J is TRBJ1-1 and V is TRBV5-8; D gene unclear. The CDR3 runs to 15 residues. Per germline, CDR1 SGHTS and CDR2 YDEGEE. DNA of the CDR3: TGTGCCGGCAGCTTGCTGAGGCCCGCGAACACTGAAGCTTTCTTT. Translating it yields CAGSLLRPANTEAFF.

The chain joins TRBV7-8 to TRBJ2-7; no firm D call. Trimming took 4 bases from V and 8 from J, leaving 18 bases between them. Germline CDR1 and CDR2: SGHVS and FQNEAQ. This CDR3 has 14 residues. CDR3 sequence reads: CASSSRGGAHQQYF. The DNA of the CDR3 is TGTGCCAGCAGCTCCCGTGGCGGTGCCCACCAGCAGTACTTC.

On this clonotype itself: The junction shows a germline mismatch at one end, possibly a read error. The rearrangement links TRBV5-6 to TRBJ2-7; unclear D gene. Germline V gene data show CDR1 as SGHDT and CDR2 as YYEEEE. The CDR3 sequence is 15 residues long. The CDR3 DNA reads TGTGCCCGCAGCTTGTCGTGGTCAATTACCTACGAGCAGTACTTC. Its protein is CARSLSWSITYEQYF.

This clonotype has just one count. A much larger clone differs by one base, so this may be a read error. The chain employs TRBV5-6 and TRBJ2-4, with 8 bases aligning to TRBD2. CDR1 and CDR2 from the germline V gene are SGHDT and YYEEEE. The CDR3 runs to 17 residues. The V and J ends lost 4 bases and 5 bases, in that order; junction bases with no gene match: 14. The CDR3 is CASSPGTRGSWQNIQYF. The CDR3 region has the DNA TGTGCCAGCAGCCCCGGGACTAGGGGGAGTTGGCAAAACATTCAGTACTTC.

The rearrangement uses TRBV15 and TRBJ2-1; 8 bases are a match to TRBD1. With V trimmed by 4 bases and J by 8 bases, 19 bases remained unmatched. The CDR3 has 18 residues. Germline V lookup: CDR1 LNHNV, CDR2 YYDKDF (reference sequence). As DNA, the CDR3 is TGTGCCACCAGCAAAGGACAGGGAACCTTTGCGATAATCGATGAGCAGTTCTTC. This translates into CATSKGQGTFAIIDEQFF.

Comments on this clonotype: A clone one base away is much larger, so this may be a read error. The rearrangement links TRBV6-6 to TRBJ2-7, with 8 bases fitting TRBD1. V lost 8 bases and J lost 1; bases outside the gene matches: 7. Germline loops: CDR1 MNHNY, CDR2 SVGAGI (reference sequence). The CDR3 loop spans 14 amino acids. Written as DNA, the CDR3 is TGTGCCAGCGGATCGGGACAGGATTCCTACGAGCAGTACTTC. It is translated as CASGSGQDSYEQYF.

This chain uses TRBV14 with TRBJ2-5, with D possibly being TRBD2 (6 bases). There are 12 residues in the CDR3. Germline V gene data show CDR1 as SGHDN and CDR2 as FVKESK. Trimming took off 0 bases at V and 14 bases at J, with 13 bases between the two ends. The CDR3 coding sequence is TGTGCCAGCAGCCAAGATACCGGGACTGTTTACTTC. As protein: CASSQDTGTVYF.

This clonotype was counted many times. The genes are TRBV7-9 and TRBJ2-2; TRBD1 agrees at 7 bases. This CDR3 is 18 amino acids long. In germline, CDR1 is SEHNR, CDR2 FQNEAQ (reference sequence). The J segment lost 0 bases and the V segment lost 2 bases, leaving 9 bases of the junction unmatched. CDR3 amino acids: CASSLHHGDRANTGELFF. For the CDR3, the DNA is TGTGCCAGCAGCTTACACCACGGGGACAGAGCGAACACCGGGGAGCTGTTTTTT.

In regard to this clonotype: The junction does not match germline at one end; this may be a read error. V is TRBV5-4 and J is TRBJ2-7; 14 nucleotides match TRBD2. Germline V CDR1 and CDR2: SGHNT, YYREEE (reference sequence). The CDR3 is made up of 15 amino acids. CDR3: CSSSLGLAGDYEQYF. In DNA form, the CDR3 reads TGTTCCAGCAGCTTGGGACTAGCGGGAGACTACGAGCAGTACTTC. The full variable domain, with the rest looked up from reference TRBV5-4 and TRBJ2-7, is ETGVTQSPTHLIKTRGQQVTLRCSSQSGHNTVSWYQQALGQGPQFIFQYYREEENGRGNFPPRFSGLQFPNYSSELNVNALELDDSALYLCSSSLGLAGDYEQYFGPGTRLTVT.

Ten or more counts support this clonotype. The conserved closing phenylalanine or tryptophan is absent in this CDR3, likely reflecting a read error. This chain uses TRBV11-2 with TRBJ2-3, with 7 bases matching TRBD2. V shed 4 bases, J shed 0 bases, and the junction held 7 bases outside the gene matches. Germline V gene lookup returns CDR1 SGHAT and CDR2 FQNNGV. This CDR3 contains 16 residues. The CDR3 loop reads CASSYTAGVSTDTQYL. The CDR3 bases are TGTGCCAGCAGCTATACGGCGGGAGTTAGCACAGATACGCAGTATCTT.

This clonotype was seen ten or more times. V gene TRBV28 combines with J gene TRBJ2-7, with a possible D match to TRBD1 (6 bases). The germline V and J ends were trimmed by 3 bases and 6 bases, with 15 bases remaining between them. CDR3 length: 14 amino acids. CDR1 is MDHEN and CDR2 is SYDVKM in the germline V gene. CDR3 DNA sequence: TGTGCCAGCAGTTTGTATCAGGGGAATCGCGAGCAGTACTTC. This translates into CASSLYQGNREQYF.

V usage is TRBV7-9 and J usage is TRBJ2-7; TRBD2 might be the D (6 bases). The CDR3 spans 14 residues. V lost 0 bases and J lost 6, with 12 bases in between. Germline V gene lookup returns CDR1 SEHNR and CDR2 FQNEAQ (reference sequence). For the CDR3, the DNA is TGTGCCAGCAGCTTAGCGCGGGACGGGGGCGAGCAGTACTTC. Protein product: CASSLARDGGEQYF.

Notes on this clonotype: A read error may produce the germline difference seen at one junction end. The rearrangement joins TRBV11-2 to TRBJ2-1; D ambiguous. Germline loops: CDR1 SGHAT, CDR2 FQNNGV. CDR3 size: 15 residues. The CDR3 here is CAGSLVGGTPFGSFF. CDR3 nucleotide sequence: TGTGCCGGCAGCTTAGTAGGCGGCACTCCCTTTGGGTCGTTCTTC. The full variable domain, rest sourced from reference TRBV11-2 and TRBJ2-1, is EAGVAQSPRYKIIEKRQSVAFWCNPISGHATLYWYQQILGQGPKLLIQFQNNGVVDDSQLPKDRFSAERLKGVDSTLKIQPAKLEDSAVYLCAGSLVGGTPFGSFFGPGTRLTVL.

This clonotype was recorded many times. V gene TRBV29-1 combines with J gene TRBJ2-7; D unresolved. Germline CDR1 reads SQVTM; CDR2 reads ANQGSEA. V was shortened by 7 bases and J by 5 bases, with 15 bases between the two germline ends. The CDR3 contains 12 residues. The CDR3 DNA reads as TGCAGCGCCTCAAGGGCGGAGAACGAGCAGTACTTC. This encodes CSASRAENEQYF.

The CDR3 DNA reads TGTGCCTGGACGGTGAGCATTGAAGCTTTCTTT. Residues: CAWTVSIEAFF. This rearrangement joins TRBV30 to TRBJ1-1; D is uncertain. The CDR3 sequence is 11 residues long. Germline values: CDR1 GTSNPN, CDR2 SVGIG (reference sequence). The V and J ends lost 4 bases and 7 bases respectively, with 10 bases between them.

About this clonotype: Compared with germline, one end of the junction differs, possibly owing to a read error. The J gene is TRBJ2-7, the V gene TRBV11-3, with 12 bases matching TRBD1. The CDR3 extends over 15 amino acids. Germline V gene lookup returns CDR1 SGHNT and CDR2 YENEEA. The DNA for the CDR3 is TGTGTCAGTAGCCCCGGGACAGGGGGCAACTACGGGCAGTACTTC. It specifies CVSSPGTGGNYGQYF.

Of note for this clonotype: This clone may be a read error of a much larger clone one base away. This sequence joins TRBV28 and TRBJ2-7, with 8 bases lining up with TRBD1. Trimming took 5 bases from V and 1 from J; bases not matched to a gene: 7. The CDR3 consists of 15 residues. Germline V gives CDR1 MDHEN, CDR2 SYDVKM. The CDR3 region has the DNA TGTGCCAGCAGTCCCCTCGGACAGGGTTCCTACGAGCAGTACTTC. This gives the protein CASSPLGQGSYEQYF.

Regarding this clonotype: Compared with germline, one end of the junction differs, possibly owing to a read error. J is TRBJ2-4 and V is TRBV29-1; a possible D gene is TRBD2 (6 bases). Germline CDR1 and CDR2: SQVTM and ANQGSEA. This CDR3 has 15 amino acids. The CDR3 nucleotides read TGCGGCGTTGGAGTTCATGGGAGGACTAAAAACATTCAGTACTTC. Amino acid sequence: CGVGVHGRTKNIQYF.

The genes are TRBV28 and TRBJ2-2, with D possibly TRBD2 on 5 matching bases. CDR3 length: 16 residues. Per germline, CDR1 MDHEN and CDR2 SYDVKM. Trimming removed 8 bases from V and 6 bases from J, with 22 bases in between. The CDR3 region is CASASHARRIAGELFF. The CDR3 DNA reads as TGTGCCAGCGCAAGCCACGCCCGGAGGATCGCCGGGGAGCTGTTTTTT.

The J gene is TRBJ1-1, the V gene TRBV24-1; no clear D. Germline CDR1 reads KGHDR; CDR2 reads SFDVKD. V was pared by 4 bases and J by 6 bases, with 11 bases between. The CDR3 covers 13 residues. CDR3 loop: CATSEINKAEAFF. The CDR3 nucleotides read TGTGCCACCAGTGAGATAAACAAAGCTGAAGCTTTCTTT.

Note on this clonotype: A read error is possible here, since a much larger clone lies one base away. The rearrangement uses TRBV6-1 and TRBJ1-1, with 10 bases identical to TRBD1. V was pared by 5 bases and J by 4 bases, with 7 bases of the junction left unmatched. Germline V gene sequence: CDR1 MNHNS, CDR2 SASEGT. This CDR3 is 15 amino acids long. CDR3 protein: CASSKKGQGTTEAFF. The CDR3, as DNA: TGTGCCAGCAGTAAAAAGGGACAGGGGACCACTGAAGCTTTCTTT.

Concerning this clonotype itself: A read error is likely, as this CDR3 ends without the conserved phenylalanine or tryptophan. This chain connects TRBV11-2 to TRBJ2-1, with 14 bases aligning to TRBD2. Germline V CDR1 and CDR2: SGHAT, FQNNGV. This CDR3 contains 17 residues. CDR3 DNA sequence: TGTCCCAGCAGCAGGAGACTAGCGGGAGGGCCGGGGGATGATCAGTTCCTC. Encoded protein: CPSSRRLAGGPGDDQFL.

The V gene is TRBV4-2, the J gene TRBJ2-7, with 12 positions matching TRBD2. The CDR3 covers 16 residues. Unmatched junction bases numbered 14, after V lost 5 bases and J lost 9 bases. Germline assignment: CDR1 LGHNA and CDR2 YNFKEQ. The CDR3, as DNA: TGTGCCAGCAGCAAGACCCCTAGCGGGAGGGCTGCCGGGCAGTACTTC. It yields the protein CASSKTPSGRAAGQYF.

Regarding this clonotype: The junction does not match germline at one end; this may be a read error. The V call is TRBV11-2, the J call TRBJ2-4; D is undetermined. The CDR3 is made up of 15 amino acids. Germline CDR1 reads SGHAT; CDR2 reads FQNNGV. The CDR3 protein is CASSLAPAEQNIQHF. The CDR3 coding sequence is TGTGCCAGCAGCTTAGCCCCGGCAGAGCAAAACATCCAGCACTTC.

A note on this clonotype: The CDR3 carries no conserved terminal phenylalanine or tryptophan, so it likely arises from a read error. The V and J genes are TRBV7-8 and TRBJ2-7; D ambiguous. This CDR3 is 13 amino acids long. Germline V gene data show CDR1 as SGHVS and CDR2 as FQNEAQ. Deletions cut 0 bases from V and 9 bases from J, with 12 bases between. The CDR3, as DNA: TGTGCCAGCAGCTTAGCCCGGGCCTCGGGGCAGTACTTA. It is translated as CASSLARASGQYL.

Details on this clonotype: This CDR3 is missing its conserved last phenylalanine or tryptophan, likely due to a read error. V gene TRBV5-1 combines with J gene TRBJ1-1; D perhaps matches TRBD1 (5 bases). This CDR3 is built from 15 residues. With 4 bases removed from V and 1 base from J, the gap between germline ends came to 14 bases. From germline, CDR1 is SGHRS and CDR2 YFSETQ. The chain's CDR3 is CASSLQGTQNTEAFL. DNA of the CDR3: TGCGCCAGCAGCCTCCAGGGCACCCAGAACACTGAAGCTTTCTTA.

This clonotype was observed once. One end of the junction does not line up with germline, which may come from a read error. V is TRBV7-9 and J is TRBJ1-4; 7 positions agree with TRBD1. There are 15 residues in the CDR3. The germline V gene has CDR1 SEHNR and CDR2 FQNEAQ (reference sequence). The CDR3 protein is CASSSGTARNEKLFF. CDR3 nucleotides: TGTGCCAGCAGCTCTGGGACAGCCCGGAATGAAAAACTATTTTTT.

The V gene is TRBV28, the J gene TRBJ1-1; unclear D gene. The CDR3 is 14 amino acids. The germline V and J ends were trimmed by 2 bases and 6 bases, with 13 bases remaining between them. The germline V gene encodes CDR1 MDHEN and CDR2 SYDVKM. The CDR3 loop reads CASSLPTGNAEAFF. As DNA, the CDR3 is TGTGCCAGCAGTTTACCTACTGGAAACGCTGAAGCTTTCTTT.

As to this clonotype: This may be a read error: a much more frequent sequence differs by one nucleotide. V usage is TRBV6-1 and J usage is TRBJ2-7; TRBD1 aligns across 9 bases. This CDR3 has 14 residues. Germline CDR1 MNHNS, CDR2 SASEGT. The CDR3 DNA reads TGTGTCAGCAATAGGGACAGGGCCTCGGGTGAGCAGTACTTC. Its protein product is CVSNRDRASGEQYF.